The T cell receptor (beta chain) under discussion was sequenced for a study of tumor-infiltrating lymphocytes in primary liver carcinoma. This clonotype was seen a handful of times. Researchers drew blood RNA from unsorted whole blood and extracted germline DNA as well. TCR beta cDNA was made from 450 to 600 ng total RNA with a constant-region primer. For TCR beta, libraries were produced by three nested multiplex PCR rounds using slightly modified ARM-PCR. Primers for the first two PCR rounds were TRBV1-TRBV30 forward primers and a C-beta reverse primer (approximately 10 cycles per round). TCRdb reanalysed the multiplex PCR reads using MiXCR and keeps one entry per CDR3 protein. Of around 210,000 distinct CDR3 sequences listed, about 65% are singletons. Germline V CDR1 and CDR2: SNHLY, FYNNEI. The CDR3 is made up of 19 amino acids. V trimming: 2 bases; J trimming: 1 base; junction bases outside the gene matches: 9.

This clonotype originated in a woman aged 60 to 75 with primary liver carcinoma and hepatitis B virus infection. The chain has TRBV2 and TRBJ2-4; 12 nucleotides agree with TRBD1. Material for sequencing was peripheral blood. The CDR3 reads CASSEFGTGGAGAKNIQYF. In DNA form, the CDR3 reads TGTGCCAGCAGTGAATTCGGGACAGGGGGCGCCGGGGCCAAAAACATTCAGTACTTC.